This T cell receptor (beta chain) stems from a study of blood T cells in healthy people across ages. A second roughly 7 to 11 cycle PCR used barcoded and J-beta primers. TCRdb reprocessed the 5' RACE reads via MiXCR and lists one record per CDR3 protein. Of 550,000 to 800,000 distinct CDR3 sequences in the sample, 32% were seen once. Trimming cost V 3 bases and J 4 bases; bases outside gene matches: 2. In germline, CDR1 is KGHDR, CDR2 SFDVKD. The CDR3 is 16 residues long. This clonotype was seen at least ten times. Sequencing was done on a sample of blood. This TCR was recovered from a woman aged 80 or older in good health. This sequence joins TRBV24-1 and TRBJ2-3, with TRBD2 matching 14 bases. CDR3 DNA sequence: TGTGCCACCAGTGATCCGACTAGCGGGGGGGCAGATACGCAGTATTTT. This sequence encodes CATSDPTSGGADTQYF.